The 10 T cell receptor beta chains below come from one sample, sequenced in a study of blood T cells in healthy people across ages. The authors ran a second PCR of 7 to 11 cycles using a sample-barcoded 5' primer and a J-beta primer mix. Via MiXCR, TCRdb re-called the 5' RACE reads, giving one row per CDR3 protein. The sample includes 700,000 or so distinct CDR3 sequences, roughly 41% seen only once; the top ten take 30%. The sample comprised blood. The receptors stem from a man older than 75 in good health.

This rearrangement joins TRBV9 to TRBJ2-3, with D perhaps TRBD2 (6 bases). The length of the CDR3 is 16 residues. In germline, CDR1 is SGDLS, CDR2 YYNGEE. Trimming left V 4 bases short and J 0 bases short, with 15 bases between. CDR3 coding DNA: TGTGCCAGCAGCTCCCGACTAGAATCTAGCACAGATACGCAGTATTTT. Protein product: CASSSRLESSTDTQYF.

The V call is TRBV12-3 or TRBV12-4, the J call TRBJ2-7; D might be TRBD1 (5 bases). The CDR3 runs 13 residues. V gave up 2 bases and J gave up 6 bases, with 11 bases separating them. CDR3 loop: CASSLTRDGEQYF. Written as DNA, the CDR3 is TGTGCCAGCAGTTTAACCAGGGATGGCGAGCAGTACTTC.

The CDR3 coding sequence is TGTGCCAGCGGACAGCCATCCCCCCAGCATTTT. Amino acids: CASGQPSPQHF. This sequence joins TRBV28 and TRBJ1-5; a possible D gene is TRBD1 (6 bases). Germline V gives CDR1 MDHEN, CDR2 SYDVKM. CDR3 length: 11 amino acids. V dropped 8 bases and J dropped 10 bases, with 12 bases sitting between them. The entire variable domain, with the rest obtained from reference TRBV28 and TRBJ1-5, is as follows: DVKVTQSSRYLVKRTGEKVFLECVQDMDHENMFWYRQDPGLGLRLIYFSYDVKMKEKGDIPEGYSVSREKKERFSLILESASTNQTSMYLCASGQPSPQHFGDGTRLSIL.

This chain joins TRBV20-1 and TRBJ2-7, with 8 positions matching TRBD2. Trimming took 5 bases from V and 3 from J; bases not matched to a gene: 6. The V gene's germline CDR1 is DFQATT and CDR2 SNEGSKA (reference sequence). The CDR3 covers 13 residues. CDR3 sequence: CSAAGTRGYEQYF. The CDR3, as DNA: TGCAGTGCTGCCGGGACTAGGGGCTACGAGCAGTACTTC.

This rearrangement joins TRBV9 to TRBJ1-1, with D unresolved. The V gene's germline CDR1 is SGDLS and CDR2 YYNGEE. V was cut by 4 bases and J by 0 bases, with 16 bases left in between. The CDR3 has 16 amino acids. The CDR3 loop is CASSSSFGGLNTEAFF. CDR3 in DNA: TGTGCCAGCAGCTCTAGTTTCGGAGGCCTGAACACTGAAGCTTTCTTT.

The chain has TRBV18 and TRBJ1-5, with D perhaps TRBD1 (5 bases). This CDR3 is 15 amino acids long. V lost 1 base, J lost 7 bases, and 14 bases lay in between. The germline gives CDR1 KGHSH, CDR2 LQKENI. The CDR3 coding sequence is TGTGCCAGCTCACCACTCGGGCAGGGAGGCCAGCCCCAGCATTTT. This encodes CASSPLGQGGQPQHF.

The chain is built from TRBV9 and TRBJ1-5; 8 bases align to TRBD1. The CDR3 runs 14 residues. Germline CDR1 is SGDLS and CDR2 is YYNGEE. J gave up 6 bases and V 3 bases, and 5 bases lay outside the gene matches. The CDR3: CASSAAGGGQPQHF. CDR3 nucleotides: TGTGCCAGCAGCGCGGCAGGGGGCGGTCAGCCCCAGCATTTT.

This chain uses TRBV6-5 with TRBJ2-5; TRBD1 agrees at 8 bases. From germline, CDR1 is MNHEY and CDR2 SVGAGI. V gave up 6 bases and J gave up 0 bases; unmatched junction bases: 9. The CDR3 is 16 residues long. The CDR3 coding sequence is TGTGCCAGCAGCAGTAGACAGGGGAGGTACCAAGAGACCCAGTACTTC. It encodes CASSSRQGRYQETQYF.

Concerning this clonotype: Mismatch with germline at one junction end may stem from a read error. The CDR3 protein is CANSHALGQDAGETQYF. The CDR3 coding sequence is TGTGCCAACAGCCATGCGTTAGGACAGGACGCAGGAGAGACCCAGTACTTC. The chain has TRBV3-1 and TRBJ2-5; TRBD1 aligns across 7 bases. Germline assignment: CDR1 LGHDT and CDR2 YNNKEL (reference sequence). This CDR3 has 17 residues.

This clonotype occurred a few times. This chain uses TRBV18 with TRBJ1-2, with D perhaps matching TRBD1 (6 bases). Trimming left V 6 bases short and J 0 bases short, with 14 bases between. This CDR3 comprises 15 residues. CDR1 and CDR2 from the germline V gene are KGHSH and LQKENI. The CDR3, as DNA: TGTGCCAGCTCCGGGGACAAGCCGGCTAACTATGGCTACACCTTC. Translating it yields CASSGDKPANYGYTF.